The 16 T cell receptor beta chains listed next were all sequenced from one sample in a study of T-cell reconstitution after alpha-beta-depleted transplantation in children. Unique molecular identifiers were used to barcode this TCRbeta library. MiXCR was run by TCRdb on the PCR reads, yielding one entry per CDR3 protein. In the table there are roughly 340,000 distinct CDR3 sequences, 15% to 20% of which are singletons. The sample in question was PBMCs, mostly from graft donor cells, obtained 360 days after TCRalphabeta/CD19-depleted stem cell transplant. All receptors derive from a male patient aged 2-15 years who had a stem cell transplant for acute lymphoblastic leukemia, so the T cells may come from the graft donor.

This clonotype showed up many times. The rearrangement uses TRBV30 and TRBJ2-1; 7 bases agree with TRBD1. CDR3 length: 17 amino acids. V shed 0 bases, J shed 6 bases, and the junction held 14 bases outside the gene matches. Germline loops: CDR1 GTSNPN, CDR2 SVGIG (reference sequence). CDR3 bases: TGTGCCTGGAGTGTACGGGTAGGGGGCACGCGCCTCAATGAGCAGTTCTTC. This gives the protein CAWSVRVGGTRLNEQFF.

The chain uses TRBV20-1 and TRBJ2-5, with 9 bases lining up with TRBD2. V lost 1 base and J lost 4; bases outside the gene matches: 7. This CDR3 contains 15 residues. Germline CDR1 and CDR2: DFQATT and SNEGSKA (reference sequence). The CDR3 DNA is TGCAGTGCTAGAGTGGCTAGCGGGACGGGAGAGACCCAGTACTTC. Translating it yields CSARVASGTGETQYF.

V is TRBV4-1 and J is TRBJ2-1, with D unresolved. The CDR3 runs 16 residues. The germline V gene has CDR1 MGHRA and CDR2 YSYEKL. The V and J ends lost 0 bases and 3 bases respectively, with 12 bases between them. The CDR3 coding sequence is TGCGCCAGCAGCCAAGAGAGTCTAGACGGCTACAATGAGCAGTTCTTC. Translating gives CASSQESLDGYNEQFF.

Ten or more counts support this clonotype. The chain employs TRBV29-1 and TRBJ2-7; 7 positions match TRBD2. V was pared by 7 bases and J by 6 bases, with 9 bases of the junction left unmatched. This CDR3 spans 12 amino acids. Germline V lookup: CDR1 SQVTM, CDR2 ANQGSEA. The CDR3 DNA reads TGCAGCGCAGTAACCTGGGGGGGCGAGCAGTACTTC. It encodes CSAVTWGGEQYF.

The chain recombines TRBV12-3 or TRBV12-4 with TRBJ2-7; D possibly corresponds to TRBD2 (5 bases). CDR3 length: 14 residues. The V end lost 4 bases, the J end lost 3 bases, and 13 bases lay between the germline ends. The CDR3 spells CASSSTREFYEQYF. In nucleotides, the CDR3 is TGTGCCAGCAGTTCCACTAGGGAATTCTACGAGCAGTACTTC.

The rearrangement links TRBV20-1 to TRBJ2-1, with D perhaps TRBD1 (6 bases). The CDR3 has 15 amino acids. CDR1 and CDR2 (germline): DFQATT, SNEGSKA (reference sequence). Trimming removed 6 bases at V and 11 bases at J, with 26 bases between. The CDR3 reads CSAFSPETGWGKQFF. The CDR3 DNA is TGCAGTGCGTTTTCCCCAGAAACAGGGTGGGGAAAGCAGTTCTTC.

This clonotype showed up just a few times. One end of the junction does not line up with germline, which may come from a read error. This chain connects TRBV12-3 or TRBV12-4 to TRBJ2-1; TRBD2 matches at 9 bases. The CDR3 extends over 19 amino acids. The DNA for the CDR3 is TGTGCCTGCAGTTTTCGTCTCCGGGGGACTAGCAGGACCTTTGATGAGCAGTTCTTC. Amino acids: CACSFRLRGTSRTFDEQFF.

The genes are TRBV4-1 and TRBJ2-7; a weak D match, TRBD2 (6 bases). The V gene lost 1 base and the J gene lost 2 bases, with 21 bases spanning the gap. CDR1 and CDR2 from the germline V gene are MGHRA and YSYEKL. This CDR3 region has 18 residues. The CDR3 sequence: CASSQVPPQGGGAYEQYF. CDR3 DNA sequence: TGCGCCAGCAGCCAAGTCCCCCCCCAGGGCGGAGGGGCCTACGAGCAGTACTTC.

The CDR3 protein is CAISKDRGLGYTF. In DNA, the CDR3 is TGTGCCATCAGTAAAGACAGGGGTCTTGGCTACACCTTC. The gene calls are TRBV10-3 and TRBJ1-2, with 8 bases identical to TRBD1. Germline values: CDR1 ENHRY, CDR2 SYGVKD. The CDR3 covers 13 residues. The V and J ends lost 5 bases and 7 bases, in that order; junction bases with no gene match: 6.

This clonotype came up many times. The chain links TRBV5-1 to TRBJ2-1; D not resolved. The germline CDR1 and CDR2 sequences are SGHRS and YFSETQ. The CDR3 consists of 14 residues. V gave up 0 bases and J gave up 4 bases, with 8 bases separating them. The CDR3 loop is CASSLEWMYNEQFF. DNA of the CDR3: TGCGCCAGCAGCTTGGAGTGGATGTACAATGAGCAGTTCTTC.

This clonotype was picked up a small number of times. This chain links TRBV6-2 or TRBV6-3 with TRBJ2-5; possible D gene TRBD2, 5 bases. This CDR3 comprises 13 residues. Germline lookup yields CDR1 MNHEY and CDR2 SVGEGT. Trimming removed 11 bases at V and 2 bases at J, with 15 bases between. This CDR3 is CAGRPPGQETQYF. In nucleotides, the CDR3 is TGTGCCGGGCGGCCGCCGGGGCAAGAGACCCAGTACTTC.

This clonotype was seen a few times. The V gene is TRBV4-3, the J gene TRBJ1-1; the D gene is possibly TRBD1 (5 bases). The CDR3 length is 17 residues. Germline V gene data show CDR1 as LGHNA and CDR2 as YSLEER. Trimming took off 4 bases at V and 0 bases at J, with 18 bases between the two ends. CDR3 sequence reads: CASSRGDPGLMNTEAFF. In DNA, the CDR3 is TGCGCCAGCAGCCGTGGGGATCCGGGGCTCATGAACACTGAAGCTTTCTTT.

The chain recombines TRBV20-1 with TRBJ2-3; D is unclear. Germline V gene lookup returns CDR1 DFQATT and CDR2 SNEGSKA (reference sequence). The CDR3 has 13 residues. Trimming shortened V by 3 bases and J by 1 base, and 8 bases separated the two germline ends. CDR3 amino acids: CSASPVRTDTQYF. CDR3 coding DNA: TGCAGTGCTAGTCCTGTTCGCACAGATACGCAGTATTTT.

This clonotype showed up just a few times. The DNA for the CDR3 is TGTGCCAGCAGTTTAACCGCCGGACTAGGGGGGGGGACAGATACGCAGTATTTT. Translation: CASSLTAGLGGGTDTQYF. This chain joins TRBV28 and TRBJ2-3; perhaps TRBD2 as D (7 bases). The germline CDR1 and CDR2 sequences are MDHEN and SYDVKM. V shed 2 bases and J shed 3 bases, with 21 bases lying between them. This CDR3 is built from 18 residues. Based on the CDR3 plus reference TRBV28 and TRBJ2-3, the full variable domain is DVKVTQSSRYLVKRTGEKVFLECVQDMDHENMFWYRQDPGLGLRLIYFSYDVKMKEKGDIPEGYSVSREKKERFSLILESASTNQTSMYLCASSLTAGLGGGTDTQYFGPGTRLTVL.

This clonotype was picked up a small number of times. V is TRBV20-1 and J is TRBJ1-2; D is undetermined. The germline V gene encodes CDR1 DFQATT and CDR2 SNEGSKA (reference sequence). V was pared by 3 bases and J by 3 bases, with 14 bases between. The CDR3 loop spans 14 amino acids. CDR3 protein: CSASRTSGYYGYTF. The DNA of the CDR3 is TGCAGTGCTAGTCGGACGTCCGGATACTATGGCTACACCTTC.

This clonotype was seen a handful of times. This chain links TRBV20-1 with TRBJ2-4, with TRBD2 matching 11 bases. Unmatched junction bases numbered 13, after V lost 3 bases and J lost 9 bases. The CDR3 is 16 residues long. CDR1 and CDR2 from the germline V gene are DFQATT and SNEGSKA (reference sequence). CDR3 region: CSASIQTSGMVGIQYF. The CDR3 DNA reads TGCAGTGCTAGCATCCAGACTAGCGGGATGGTCGGCATTCAGTACTTC.